This T cell receptor (beta chain) was sequenced for a study of blood T cell repertoires in COVID-19 (dated by TCRdb to the early 2020s). With respect to the entire study: Samples from collaborators originated in the United States, Italy and Spain and spanned both the acute and convalescent phases of COVID-19. The prospective study material was composed of cDNA or gDNA derived from T cells, B-cell-depleted T cells, or PBMCs. The dataset comprised deeply sampled blood TCRbeta repertoires from subjects exposed to, actively infected with, or recovered from COVID-19. The repertoires were released in a freely available public database intended as a resource for research on the immune response to SARS-CoV-2. Samples were obtained from the ongoing ImmuneRACE study (first 160 participants) and from about 1,300 subjects provided by 6 global collaborators. Sample metadata almost always included a de-identified subject ID, COVID-19 status, age in years and sex. HLA class I and class II types, where available, came from metadata supplied by the sample provider rather than from assay-based typing. Results and caveats for the whole study, not just this receptor: Clinical and demographic metadata were provided uncurated, with the amount varying by source and participant.

The CDR3 measures 12 amino acids from cysteine to phenylalanine. The kept DNA is CDR3 alone, 36 bases in frame from the first base. V is clipped by 5 bases and J by 5 bases, and the sequence between their germline boundaries is 10 bases long. CDR1 and CDR2 are drawn from the germline V gene: SQVTM, ANQGSEA. The immunoSEQ Assay, a bias-controlled multiplex PCR, was used to amplify TCRbeta CDR3 regions from genomic DNA. The study's own analysis went as follows. Within the assay, amplification of reference gene primers was used to estimate how many nucleated cells each sample contained. Sequence reads were collapsed and filtered to measure the absolute abundance of every unique TCRbeta CDR3 rearrangement. For each sample, productive Simpson clonality was calculated as the square root of Simpson's diversity index across productive rearrangements. The table was pulled from immuneACCESS by TCRdb, which kept in-frame rearrangements only. Such tables lose some clones; where checked, under half of the loss comes from unresolved V genes, and the rest has no known cause. The V and J calls and clone size come from that table; D and trimming were worked out from the DNA. The sample yields 100,000 to 150,000 clones; roughly 89% were counted once. The top ten hold less than 5.5% of the sample.

One collaborating source in Seattle enrolled patients while the patients were actively infected and followed the patients over time throughout the course of disease. Collaborating institutions collected whole blood in K2EDTA tubes following their own protocols. For TCRbeta analysis, collaborators shipped samples in one of three forms: frozen whole blood, isolated PBMCs, or DNA extracted from either of those sample types. Points on this clone: No antigen is known for it. Base qualities are missing; no much larger clone stands one base away.

The TCR sequence derives from a man aged 55 to 70 with COVID-19, enrolled during active disease. The sample taken for sequencing was peripheral blood. This chain is built from TRBV29-1 and TRBJ1-3, with the D gene too uncertain to name. The CDR3 reads CSVLESRNTIYF. The nucleotide sequence reads TGCAGCGTTCTAGAGAGCAGAAACACCATATATTTT. The CDR3 plus the reference TRBV29-1 and TRBJ1-3 genes for the other parts give the full variable domain: SAVISQKPSRDICQRGTSLTIQCQVDSQVTMMFWYRQQPGQSLTLIATANQGSEATYESGFVIDKFPISRPNLTFSTLTVSNMSPEDSSIYLCSVLESRNTIYFGEGSWLTVV.